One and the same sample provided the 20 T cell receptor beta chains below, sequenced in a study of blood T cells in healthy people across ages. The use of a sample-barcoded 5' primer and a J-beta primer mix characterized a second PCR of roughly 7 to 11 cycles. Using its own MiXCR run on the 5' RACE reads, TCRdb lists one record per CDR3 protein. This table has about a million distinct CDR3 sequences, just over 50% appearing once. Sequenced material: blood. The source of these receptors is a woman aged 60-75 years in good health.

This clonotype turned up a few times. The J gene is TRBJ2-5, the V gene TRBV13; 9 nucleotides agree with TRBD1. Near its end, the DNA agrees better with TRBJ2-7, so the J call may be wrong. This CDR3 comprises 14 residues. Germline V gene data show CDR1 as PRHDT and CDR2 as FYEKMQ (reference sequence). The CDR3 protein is CASSFRDRVPEQYF. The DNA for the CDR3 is TGTGCCAGCAGCTTCCGGGACAGGGTCCCCGAGCAGTACTTC.

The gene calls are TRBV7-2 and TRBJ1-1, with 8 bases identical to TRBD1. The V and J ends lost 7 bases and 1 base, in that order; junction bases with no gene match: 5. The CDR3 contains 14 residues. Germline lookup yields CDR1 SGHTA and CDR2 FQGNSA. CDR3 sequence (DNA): TGTGCCAGCAACCAAGACAGGGGGAACACTGAAGCTTTCTTT. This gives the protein CASNQDRGNTEAFF.

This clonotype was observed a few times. CDR3 residues: CASSPVWGLTEAFF. In DNA, the CDR3 is TGCGCCAGCAGCCCCGTGTGGGGGCTCACTGAAGCTTTCTTT. This chain connects TRBV4-1 to TRBJ1-1, with D maybe TRBD1 (6 bases). Germline lookup yields CDR1 MGHRA and CDR2 YSYEKL. The length of the CDR3 is 14 residues. V dropped 4 bases and J dropped 4 bases, with 13 bases sitting between them.

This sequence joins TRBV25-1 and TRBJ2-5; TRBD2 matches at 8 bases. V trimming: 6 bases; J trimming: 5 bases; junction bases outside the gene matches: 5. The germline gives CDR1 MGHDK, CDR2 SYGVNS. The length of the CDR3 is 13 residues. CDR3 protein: CASRAGAGETQYF. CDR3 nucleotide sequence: TGTGCCAGCAGAGCGGGAGCTGGGGAGACCCAGTACTTC. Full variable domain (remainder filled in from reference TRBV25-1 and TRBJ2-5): EADIYQTPRYLVIGTGKKITLECSQTMGHDKMYWYQQDPGMELHLIHYSYGVNSTEKGDLSSESTVSRIRTEHFPLTLESARPSHTSQYLCASRAGAGETQYFGPGTRLLVL.

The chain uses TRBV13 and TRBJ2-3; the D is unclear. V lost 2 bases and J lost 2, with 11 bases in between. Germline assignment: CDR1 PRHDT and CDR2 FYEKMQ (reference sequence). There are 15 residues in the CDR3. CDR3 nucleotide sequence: TGTGCCAGCAGCTTACGGATAGAACACACAGATACGCAGTATTTT. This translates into CASSLRIEHTDTQYF.

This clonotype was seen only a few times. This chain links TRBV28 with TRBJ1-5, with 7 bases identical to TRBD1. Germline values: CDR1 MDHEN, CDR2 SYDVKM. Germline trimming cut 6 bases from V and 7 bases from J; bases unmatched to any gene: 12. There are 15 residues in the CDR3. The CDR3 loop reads CASSVGQPLHQPQHF. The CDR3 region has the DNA TGTGCCAGCAGCGTGGGACAGCCTTTGCACCAGCCCCAGCATTTT.

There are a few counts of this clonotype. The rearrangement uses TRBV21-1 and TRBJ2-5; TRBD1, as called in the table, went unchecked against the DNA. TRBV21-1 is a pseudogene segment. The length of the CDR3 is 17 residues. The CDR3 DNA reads TGTGCCAGCAGCAAACGGCGGGACAGCCAGTACCAAGAGACCCAGTACTTC. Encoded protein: CASSKRRDSQYQETQYF.

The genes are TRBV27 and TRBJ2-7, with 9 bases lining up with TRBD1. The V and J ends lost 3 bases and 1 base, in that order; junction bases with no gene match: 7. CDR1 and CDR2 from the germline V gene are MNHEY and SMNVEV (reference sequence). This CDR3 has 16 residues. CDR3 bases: TGTGCCAGCAGTTTTTCGGGACAGGGCTATTCCTACGAGCAGTACTTC. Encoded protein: CASSFSGQGYSYEQYF.

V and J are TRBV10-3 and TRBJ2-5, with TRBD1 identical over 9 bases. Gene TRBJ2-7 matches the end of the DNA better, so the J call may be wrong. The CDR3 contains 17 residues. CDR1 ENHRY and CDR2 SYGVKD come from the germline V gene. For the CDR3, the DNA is TGTGCCATCAGTGAGTCCGGACAGGGGACGAGGAAGAACGAGCAGTACTTC. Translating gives CAISESGQGTRKNEQYF.

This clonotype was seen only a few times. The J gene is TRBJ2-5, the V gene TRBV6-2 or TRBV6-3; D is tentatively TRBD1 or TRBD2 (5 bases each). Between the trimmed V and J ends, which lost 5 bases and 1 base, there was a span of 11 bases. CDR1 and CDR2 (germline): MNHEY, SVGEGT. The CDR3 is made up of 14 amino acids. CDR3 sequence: CASSPLGTQETQYF. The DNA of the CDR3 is TGTGCCAGCAGTCCCCTAGGGACCCAAGAGACCCAGTACTTC.

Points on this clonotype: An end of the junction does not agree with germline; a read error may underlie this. This CDR3 reads CSAPGGSDAQYF. The CDR3 DNA follows: TGCAGTGCACCAGGGGGTTCAGATGCGCAGTATTTT. The chain recombines TRBV20-1 with TRBJ2-3; 7 nucleotides align to TRBD1. The length of the CDR3 is 12 residues. The germline V gene has CDR1 DFQATT and CDR2 SNEGSKA (reference sequence).

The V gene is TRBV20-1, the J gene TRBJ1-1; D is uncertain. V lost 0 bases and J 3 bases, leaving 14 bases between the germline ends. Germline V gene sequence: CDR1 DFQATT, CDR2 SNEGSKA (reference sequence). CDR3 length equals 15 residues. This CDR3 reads CSAREIGGGHTEAFF. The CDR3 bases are TGCAGTGCTAGAGAGATTGGCGGTGGACACACTGAAGCTTTCTTT.

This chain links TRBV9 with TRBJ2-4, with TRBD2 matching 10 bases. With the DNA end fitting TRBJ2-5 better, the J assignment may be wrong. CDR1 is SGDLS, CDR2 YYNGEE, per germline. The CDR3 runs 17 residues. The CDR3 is CASSVGRLAGVSETQYF. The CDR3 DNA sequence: TGTGCCAGCAGCGTAGGCAGGCTAGCGGGAGTTTCGGAGACCCAGTACTTC.

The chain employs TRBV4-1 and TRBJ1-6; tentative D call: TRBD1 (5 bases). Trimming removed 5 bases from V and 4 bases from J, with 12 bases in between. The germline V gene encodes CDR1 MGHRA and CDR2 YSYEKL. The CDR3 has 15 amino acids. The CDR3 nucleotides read TGCGCCAGCAGCTCCTTCGGGGGTTATAATTCACCCCTCCACTTT. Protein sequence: CASSSFGGYNSPLHF.

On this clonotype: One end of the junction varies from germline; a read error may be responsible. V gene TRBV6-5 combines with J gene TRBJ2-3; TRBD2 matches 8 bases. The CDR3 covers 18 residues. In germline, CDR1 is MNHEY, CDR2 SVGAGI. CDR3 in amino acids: CVSSYSRGVASRGDTQYF. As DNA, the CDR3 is TGTGTCAGCAGTTACTCGCGGGGGGTCGCTAGCCGCGGGGATACGCAGTATTTT.

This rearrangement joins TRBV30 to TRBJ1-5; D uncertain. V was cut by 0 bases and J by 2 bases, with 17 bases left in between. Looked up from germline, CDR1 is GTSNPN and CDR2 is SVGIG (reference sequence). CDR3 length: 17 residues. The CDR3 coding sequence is TGTGCCTGGAGTGTACCCCGGGGAGGGTCGGGCAATCAGCCCCAGCATTTT. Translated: CAWSVPRGGSGNQPQHF.

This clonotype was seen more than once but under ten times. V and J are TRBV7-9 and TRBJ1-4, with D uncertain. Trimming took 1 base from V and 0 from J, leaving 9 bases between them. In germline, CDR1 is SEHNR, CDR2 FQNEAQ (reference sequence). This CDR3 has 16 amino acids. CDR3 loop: CASSLELEPTNEKLFF. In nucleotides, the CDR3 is TGTGCCAGCAGCTTAGAGTTAGAACCAACTAATGAAAAACTGTTTTTT.

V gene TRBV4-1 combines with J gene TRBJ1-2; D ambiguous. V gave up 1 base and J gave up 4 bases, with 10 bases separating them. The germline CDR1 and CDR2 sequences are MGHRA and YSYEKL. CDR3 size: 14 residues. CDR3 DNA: TGCGCCAGCAGCCAAGTGCAAGACTTCTATGGCTACACCTTC. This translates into CASSQVQDFYGYTF.

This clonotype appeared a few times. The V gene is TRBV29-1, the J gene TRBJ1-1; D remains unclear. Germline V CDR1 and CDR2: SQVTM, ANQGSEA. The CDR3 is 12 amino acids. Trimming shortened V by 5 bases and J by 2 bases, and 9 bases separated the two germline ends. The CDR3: CSVLVGNTEAFF. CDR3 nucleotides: TGCAGCGTTCTAGTTGGCAACACTGAAGCTTTCTTT.

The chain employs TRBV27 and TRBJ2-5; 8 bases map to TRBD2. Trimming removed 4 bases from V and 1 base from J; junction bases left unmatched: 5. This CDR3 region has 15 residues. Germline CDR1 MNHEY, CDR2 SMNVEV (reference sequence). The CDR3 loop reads CASSSPGTSQETQYF. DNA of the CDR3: TGTGCCAGCAGTTCCCCCGGGACTAGCCAAGAGACCCAGTACTTC.